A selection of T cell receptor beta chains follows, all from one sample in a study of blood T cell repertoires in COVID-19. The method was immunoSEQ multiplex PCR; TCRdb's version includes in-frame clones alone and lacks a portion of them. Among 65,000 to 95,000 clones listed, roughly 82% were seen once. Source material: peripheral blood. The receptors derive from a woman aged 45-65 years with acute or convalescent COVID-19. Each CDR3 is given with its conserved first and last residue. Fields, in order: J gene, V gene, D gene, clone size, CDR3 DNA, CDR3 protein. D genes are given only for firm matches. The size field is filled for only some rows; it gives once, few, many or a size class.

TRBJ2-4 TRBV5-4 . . TGTGCCAGCAGCTCAGGGGTCTTACCGGCATTCAAGTACTTC CASSSGVLPAFKYF
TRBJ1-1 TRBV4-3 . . TGCGCCAGCAGCCAAGATTACGGGAACACTGAAGCTTTCTTT CASSQDYGNTEAFF
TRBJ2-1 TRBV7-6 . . TGTGCCAGCAGCTCAACCTTTCCGGGAAGCTCCTACAATGAGCAGTTCTTC CASSSTFPGSSYNEQFF
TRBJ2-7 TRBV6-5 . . TGTGCCAGCAGTAAAAGGGGAACCCCCTACGAGCAGTACTTC CASSKRGTPYEQYF
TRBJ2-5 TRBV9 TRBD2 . TGTGCCAGCAGCGTAGCTGGGCTAGCGGAAGAGACCCAGTACTTC CASSVAGLAEETQYF
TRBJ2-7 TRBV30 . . TGTGCCTGGAGGTCGGGGGTCTACGAGCAGTACTTC CAWRSGVYEQYF
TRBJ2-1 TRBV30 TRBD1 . TGTGCCTGGGGGGGGACAGGGACCTACAATGAGCAGTTCTTC CAWGGTGTYNEQFF
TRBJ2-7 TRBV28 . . TGTGCCAGCACCCTGGACACCATGTCCTACGAGCAGTACTTC CASTLDTMSYEQYF
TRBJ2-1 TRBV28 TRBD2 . TGTGCCAGCAGTTGGGGGGGTGAGCAGTTCTTC CASSWGGEQFF
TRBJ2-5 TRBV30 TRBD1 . TGTGCCTCTGCCGGGACAGGGAGGGGAGAGACCCAGTACTTC CASAGTGRGETQYF
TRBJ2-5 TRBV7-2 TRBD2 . TGTGCCAGCAGCCCAATAGCGGGGTGGGAGACCCAGTACTTC CASSPIAGWETQYF
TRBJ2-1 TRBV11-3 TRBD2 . TGTGCCAGCAGCTTAGGAGCCGGGGGGTTTCGGAATGAGCAGTTCTTC CASSLGAGGFRNEQFF
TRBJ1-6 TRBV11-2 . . TGTGCCAGCAGCCCCCTTCCCTATAATTCACCCCTCCACTTT CASSPLPYNSPLHF
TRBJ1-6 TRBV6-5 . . TGTGCCAGCATTCTAGAAGTTCGTAATTCACCCCTCCACTTT CASILEVRNSPLHF
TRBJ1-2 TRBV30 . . TGTGCCTGGAGACGGCGGGACGCCTATGGCTACACCTTC CAWRRRDAYGYTF
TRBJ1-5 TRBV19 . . TGTGCCAGTAGTATGATCGGGGATCAGCCCCAGCATTTT CASSMIGDQPQHF
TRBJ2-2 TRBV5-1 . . TGCGCCAGCAGCTTGACTCGGTTCCAACTCACCGGGGAGCTGTTTTTT CASSLTRFQLTGELFF
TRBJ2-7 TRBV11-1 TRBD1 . TGTGCCAGCAGCTCTCTCGCCGGGACAGGGCCTTACGAGCAGTACTTC CASSSLAGTGPYEQYF
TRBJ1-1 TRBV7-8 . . TGTGCCAGCAGCTTTTTCGGGACTTTGAACACTGAAGCTTTCTTT CASSFFGTLNTEAFF
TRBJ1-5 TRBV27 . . TGTGCCAGCAGTTTATCGAAGGCGACAAAACCCCAGCATTTT CASSLSKATKPQHF
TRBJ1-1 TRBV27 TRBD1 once TGTGCCAGCAGTAGGGACAGCTCTAACACTGAAGCTTTCTTT CASSRDSSNTEAFF
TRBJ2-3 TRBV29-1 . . TGCAGCGCCCTAAGGGGGGATACGCAGTATTTT CSALRGDTQYF
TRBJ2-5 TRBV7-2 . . TGTGCCAGCAGCTTAGGGCCGGAGACCCAGTACTTC CASSLGPETQYF
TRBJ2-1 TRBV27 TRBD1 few TGTGCCAGCAGTTTACTGGACAGGGCGACCCCCAACTACAATGAGCAGTTCTTC CASSLLDRATPNYNEQFF
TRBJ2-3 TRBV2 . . TGTGCCAGCAGGGCCAGGGAAACAGATACGCAGTATTTT CASRARETDTQYF
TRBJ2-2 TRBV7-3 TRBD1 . TGTGCCAGCAGCTCATGGACAGGGCTGGTCGGGGAGCTGTTTTTT CASSSWTGLVGELFF
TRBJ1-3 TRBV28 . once TGTGCCAGCAAGCGGGGGCAGTCTGGAAACACCATATATTTT CASKRGQSGNTIYF
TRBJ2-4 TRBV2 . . TGTGCCAGTAACCTACTAGAGAGGGTTCAGTACTTC CASNLLERVQYF
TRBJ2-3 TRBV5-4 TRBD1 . TGTGCCAGCAGCAAGGGACAGGGGACAGATACGCAGTATTTT CASSKGQGTDTQYF
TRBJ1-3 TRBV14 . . TGTGCCAGCAGCCAACGGCCCCCGACAGTTTTCGGAAACACCATATATTTT CASSQRPPTVFGNTIYF
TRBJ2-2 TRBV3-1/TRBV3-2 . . TGTGCCAGCAGCCCGCGATTGCTAGCGTGGAACACCGGGGAGCTGTTTTTT CASSPRLLAWNTGELFF
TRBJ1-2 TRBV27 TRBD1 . TGTGCCAGCAGTCCCGGACAGGGAGCTAACTATGGCTACACCTTC CASSPGQGANYGYTF
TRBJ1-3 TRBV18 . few TGTGCCAGCTCACCAGGAAACAGAGCTGGAAACACCATATATTTT CASSPGNRAGNTIYF
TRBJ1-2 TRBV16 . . TGTGCCAGCAGCCAATCGGGACGGGACACCTATGGCTACACCTTC CASSQSGRDTYGYTF
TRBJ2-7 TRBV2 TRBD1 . TGTGCCAGCAGGGGACAGGCCTACGAGCAGTACTTC CASRGQAYEQYF
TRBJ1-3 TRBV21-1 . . . CASSWGAGNTIYF
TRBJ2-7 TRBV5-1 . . TGCGCCAGCAGCTTACAGGGTACCTACGAGCAGTACTTC CASSLQGTYEQYF
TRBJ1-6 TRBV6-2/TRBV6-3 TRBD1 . TGTGCCAGCAGTCGGGGGACAGGGGGCCCGACACCCCTCCACTTT CASSRGTGGPTPLHF
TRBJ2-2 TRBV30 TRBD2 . TGTGCCTGGATACCTCCGGGACTAGCGGGAGGTCTTACCGGGGAGCTGTTTTTT CAWIPPGLAGGLTGELFF
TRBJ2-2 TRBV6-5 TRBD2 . TGTGCCAGCACAGGACTAGTTGACACCGGGGAGCTGTTTTTT CASTGLVDTGELFF
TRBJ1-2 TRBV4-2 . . TGTGCCAGCAGCCAAGAGCGGGACGGGAACTATGGCTACACCTTC CASSQERDGNYGYTF
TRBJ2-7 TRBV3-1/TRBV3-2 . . TGTGCCAGCAGCCAAGATACAGGCCTCAGCTCCCACGAGCAGTACTTC CASSQDTGLSSHEQYF
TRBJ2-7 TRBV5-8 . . TGTGCCAGCAGCCTGCGGACAACATTCGCCTACGAGCAGTACTTC CASSLRTTFAYEQYF
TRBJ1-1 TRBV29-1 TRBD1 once TGCAGCGTTGACATGGCAAGGACAGGGACGTGGGGTGAAGCTTTCTTT CSVDMARTGTWGEAFF
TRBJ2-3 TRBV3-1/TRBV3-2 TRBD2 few TGTGCCAGCAGCCCCTTGGCGGGGGCAGATACGCAGTATTTT CASSPLAGADTQYF
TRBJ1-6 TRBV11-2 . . TGTGCCAGCAGCCCCCGGGGTGGGTCCTATAATTCACCCCTCCACTTT CASSPRGGSYNSPLHF
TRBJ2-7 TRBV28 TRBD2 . TGTGCCAGCAGGTCGACTAGCGGGAGGAATCGTATTTACGAGCAGTACTTC CASRSTSGRNRIYEQYF
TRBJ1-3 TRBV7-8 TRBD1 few TGTGCCAGCAGCGGAGCTGGGACAGGGGGCCCCGCTGGAAACACCATATATTTT CASSGAGTGGPAGNTIYF
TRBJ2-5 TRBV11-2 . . TGTGCCAGCAGCCGAAACCGGGAGCGTGGGGAGACCCAGTACTTC CASSRNRERGETQYF
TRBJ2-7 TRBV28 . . TGTGCCAGCAGAAAGGTCGGAGGCCCCTACGAGCAGTACTTC CASRKVGGPYEQYF
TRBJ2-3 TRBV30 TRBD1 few TGTGCCTGGAGCCCAGGACAGGGCGGCACAGATACGCAGTATTTT CAWSPGQGGTDTQYF
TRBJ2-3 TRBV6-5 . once TGTGCCAGCAGTTACCAAGGGGGTAGGGGCACAGATACGCAGTATTTT CASSYQGGRGTDTQYF
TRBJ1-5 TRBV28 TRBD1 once TGTGCCAGCAGTCCAATAGTGGGACAGCAAGGGGGTCAGCCCCAGCATTTT CASSPIVGQQGGQPQHF
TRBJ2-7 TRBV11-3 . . TGTGCCCGACCTGTGGGGCCCTCCTTGGGCTACGAGCAGTACTTC CARPVGPSLGYEQYF
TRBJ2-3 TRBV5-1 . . TGCGCCAGCAGATCAGCAGATACGCAGTATTTT CASRSADTQYF
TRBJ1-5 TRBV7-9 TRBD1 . TGTGCCAGCAGCCGAGGACAGGGCAAAGGGCAGCCCCAGCATTTT CASSRGQGKGQPQHF